This TCR beta chain emerged from a study of shared clonotypes between healthy human individuals. Looking at the study overall: A couple of female and three male donors aged 18 to 49 were enrolled.

TCRdb's table, derived via immunoSEQ multiplex PCR, lists solely in-frame clones and lacks some. The sample includes about 1.1 million clones, around 78% of them seen just once. This CDR3 has 15 residues. Trimming removed 5 bases at V and 0 bases at J, with 12 bases between. Germline V gene lookup returns CDR1 SNHLY and CDR2 FYNNEI. The receptor comes from a man aged 18 to 29 in good health. Some clones in this sample may be carry-over from other donors' samples. The specimen was memory CD4+ T cells from PBMCs. The subset is: CD45RA-negative fraction. The chain is built from TRBV2 and TRBJ2-3; maybe TRBD2 (6 bases). DNA for the CDR3: TGTGCCAGCAGTCAAAGTAGCGGTAGCACAGATACGCAGTATTTT. Translation gives CASSQSSGSTDTQYF. The full variable domain, completed using reference TRBV2 and TRBJ2-3, is EPEVTQTPSHQVTQMGQEVILRCVPISNHLYFYWYRQILGQKVEFLVSFYNNEISEKSEIFDDQFSVERPDGSNFTLKIRSTKLEDSAMYFCASSQSSGSTDTQYFGPGTRLTVL.